This T cell receptor (beta chain) was sequenced in a study of T cells in pancreatic ductal adenocarcinoma. Study-level points and caveats: No significant tumor-blood clonality difference; means were about 0.1 and 0.065. The resected pancreatic cancer cohort was biased toward the minority with early-stage disease.

Sequenced by immunoSEQ multiplex PCR; TCRdb stores in-frame clones only, minus some. The sample lists just under 30,000 clones, about 92% seen once, with roughly 2% in the top ten. No neoadjuvant therapy was given to the selected pancreatic ductal adenocarcinoma patients before their surgery. The CDR3 consists of 13 residues. Germline loops: CDR1 SGHTA, CDR2 FQGNSA. The ends were cut back, 5 bases at V and 6 bases at J, with 14 bases in the middle. On this clone: Its cognate antigen is unknown.

V and J are TRBV7-2 and TRBJ2-7; D unclear. Sample: PBMCs. This TCR was recovered from a human donor with pancreatic ductal adenocarcinoma. The CDR3 region has the DNA TGTGCCAGCAGCCCATCGCCGGTCGGCGAGCAGTACTTC. This codes for CASSPSPVGEQYF.